What follows describes a single T cell receptor (beta chain). This sample is drawn from a study of OX40 agonist ivuxolimab in advanced cancers. About the research overall: In this trial design, patients received ivuxolimab intravenously at 0.01 to 10 mg/kg every 2 weeks.

The CDR3 runs 15 residues. Trimming stripped 6 bases from V and 3 bases from J, with 17 bases between. Germline CDR1 is SNHLY and CDR2 is FYNNEI. Clones were read by immunoSEQ multiplex PCR, and TCRdb kept only the in-frame ones, dropping some. This sample has around 80,000 clones, with more than 75% found just once. The sequence came from an adult with an advanced solid tumor such as melanoma, head and neck, liver or kidney cancer. The sequencing here drew on CD4+ or CD8+ T cells sorted from blood, taken in a trial of the OX40 agonist ivuxolimab. The J gene is TRBJ1-1, the V gene TRBV2; D may be TRBD1 (5 bases). The CDR3 loop reads CASRSEGFRDTEAFF. The CDR3 DNA reads as TGTGCCAGCAGATCCGAGGGGTTCAGGGACACTGAAGCTTTCTTT.